The sequence of this TCR beta chain was determined in a study of blood T cells in healthy people across ages. This clonotype was detected a few times. Next came a second PCR, run for about 7 to 11 cycles, which used a sample-barcoded 5' primer along with a J-beta primer mix. TCRdb independently ran MiXCR on the 5' RACE reads; one entry per CDR3 protein. The table lists roughly 800,000 distinct CDR3 sequences, 58% of them singletons. In germline, CDR1 is SQVTM, CDR2 ANQGSEA. This CDR3 spans 12 amino acids. Trimming cost V 7 bases and J 3 bases; bases outside gene matches: 4. Isolation yielded PBMCs, at least 7 million per sample, in every case.

The chain couples TRBV29-1 to TRBJ2-3, with 7 bases fitting TRBD1. The sequenced material came from blood. The sequence was collected from a man between 25 and 39 years old in good health. The DNA of the CDR3 is TGCAGCGCCCAGACAGGGACAGATACGCAGTATTTT. Amino acid sequence: CSAQTGTDTQYF.